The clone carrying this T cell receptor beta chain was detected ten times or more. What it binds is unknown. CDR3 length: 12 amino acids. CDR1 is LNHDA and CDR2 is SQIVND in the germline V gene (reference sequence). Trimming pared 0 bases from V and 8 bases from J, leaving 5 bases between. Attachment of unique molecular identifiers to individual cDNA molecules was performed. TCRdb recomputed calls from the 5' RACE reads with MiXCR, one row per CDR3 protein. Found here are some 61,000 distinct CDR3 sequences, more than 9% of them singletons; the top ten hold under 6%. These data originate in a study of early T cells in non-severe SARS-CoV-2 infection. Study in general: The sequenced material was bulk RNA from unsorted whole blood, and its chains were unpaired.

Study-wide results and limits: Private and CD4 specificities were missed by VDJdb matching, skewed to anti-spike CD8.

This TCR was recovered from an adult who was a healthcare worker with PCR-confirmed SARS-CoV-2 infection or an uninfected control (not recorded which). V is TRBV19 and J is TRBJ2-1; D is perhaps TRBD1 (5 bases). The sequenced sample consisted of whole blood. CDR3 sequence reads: CASSIEGDEQFF. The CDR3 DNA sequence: TGTGCCAGTAGTATAGAAGGGGATGAGCAGTTCTTC.